This TCR beta chain originates from a study of circulating CD8 cells and anti-PD-1 response in melanoma. Study background: Patients received intravenous nivolumab, 3 mg/kg, every 2 weeks. Response groups: complete/partial responders versus stable/progressive non-responders. Study-wide results and limits: Generally, no replicate experiments were performed. Clonotype sharing was highest between DPOS and TIGIT subsets.

Each library started from around 14 ng of total RNA using the QIAseq Immune Repertoire TCR panel. TCRdb reanalysed the reads using MiXCR and keeps one entry per CDR3 protein. Here the sample spans hundreds of distinct CDR3 sequences, over 9% being singletons. From live CD3+CD8+TCRalphabeta+ cells, four PD-1 and/or TIGIT subsets were sorted. This clonotype is large (0.1 to 1%). The target antigen is unknown. V lost 0 bases, J lost 8 bases, and 9 bases stayed unmatched. Germline CDR1 is LGHDT and CDR2 is YNNKEL (reference sequence). The CDR3 sequence is 16 residues long. The clonotype comes from a human donor with melanoma. The chain combines TRBV3-1 with TRBJ2-3; 9 nucleotides agree with TRBD2. Specimen: CD8+ T cells from PBMCs, collected at baseline or after one month of anti-PD-1 therapy (not recorded which). The CDR3 DNA reads TGTGCCAGCAGCCAAGATGTAGCGGGGGCCTCTAGTACGCAGTATTTT. It translates to CASSQDVAGASSTQYF.